The 27 T cell receptor beta chains below were found in one sample sequenced in a study of graft-versus-host responses after intestinal transplantation. Here immunoSEQ multiplex PCR was the method, and the copy in TCRdb shows in-frame clones only, minus some. The sample includes about 80,000 clones, 80% to 95% of them seen just once. This specimen consisted of PBMCs, obtained 98 days after intestinal transplantation. Receptor source: a human patient who received an intestinal transplant, so some T cells may come from the graft donor.

The chain combines TRBV4-1 with TRBJ2-5; D is perhaps TRBD2 (5 bases). The CDR3 contains 16 residues. With 1 base removed from V and 4 bases from J, the gap between germline ends came to 16 bases. The germline V gene has CDR1 MGHRA and CDR2 YSYEKL. DNA for the CDR3: TGCGCCAGCAGCCAAGGCGACTCTAGCCTCTCAGAGACCCAGTACTTC. Its translation is CASSQGDSSLSETQYF.

This chain uses TRBV5-1 with TRBJ2-3, with D unresolved. The CDR3 extends over 12 amino acids. Germline V CDR1 and CDR2: SGHRS, YFSETQ. Trimming took 3 bases from V and 3 from J, leaving 5 bases between them. DNA for the CDR3: TGCGCCAGCAGCTACGGGACAGATACGCAGTATTTT. Amino acid sequence: CASSYGTDTQYF.

The chain uses TRBV9 and TRBJ2-7; tentatively, D is TRBD1 (5 bases). The germline V gene has CDR1 SGDLS and CDR2 YYNGEE. CDR3 size: 13 residues. V was cut by 3 bases and J by 3 bases, with 10 bases left in between. CDR3 coding DNA: TGTGCCAGCAGCGGGGGCTCTTTCTACGAGCAGTACTTC. It specifies CASSGGSFYEQYF.

The rearrangement links TRBV10-3 to TRBJ2-7, with D hard to call. Trimming shortened V by 0 bases and J by 0 bases, and 6 bases separated the two germline ends. Germline CDR1 ENHRY, CDR2 SYGVKD. CDR3 length: 14 residues. The CDR3 spells CAISESGDSYEQYF. In DNA form, the CDR3 reads TGTGCCATCAGTGAGTCTGGCGACTCCTACGAGCAGTACTTC.

V usage is TRBV27 and J usage is TRBJ2-2, with a weak D call TRBD2 (6 bases). Germline V gene sequence: CDR1 MNHEY, CDR2 SMNVEV (reference sequence). The V and J ends lost 2 bases and 1 base respectively, with 8 bases between them. The CDR3 sequence is 15 residues long. CDR3 nucleotides: TGTGCCAGCAGTTTAGCGGGGTTGAACACCGGGGAGCTGTTTTTT. Translation gives CASSLAGLNTGELFF.

The chain recombines TRBV19 with TRBJ2-4; D is possibly TRBD1 (6 bases). This CDR3 is built from 15 residues. V shed 5 bases and J shed 2 bases, with 13 bases lying between them. Germline V CDR1 and CDR2: LNHDA, SQIVND (reference sequence). CDR3 in amino acids: CASSWLQGPKNIQYF. The CDR3 region has the DNA TGTGCCAGTAGTTGGTTACAGGGTCCCAAAAACATTCAGTACTTC. Combining the CDR3 with reference TRBV19 and TRBJ2-4 gives the whole variable domain DGGITQSPKYLFRKEGQNVTLSCEQNLNHDAMYWYRQDPGQGLRLIYYSQIVNDFQKGDIAEGYSVSREKKESFPLTVTSAQKNPTAFYLCASSWLQGPKNIQYFGAGTRLSVL.

The genes are TRBV27 and TRBJ2-7, with 9 positions matching TRBD2. V shed 3 bases and J 3 bases; nucleotides not matched to a gene: 3. Germline CDR1 is MNHEY and CDR2 is SMNVEV (reference sequence). The CDR3 spans 14 residues. The CDR3 bases are TGTGCCAGCAGTTTGACTAGCGGTAACTACGAGCAGTACTTC. Residues: CASSLTSGNYEQYF.

The chain combines TRBV9 with TRBJ2-1; possible D gene TRBD2, 6 bases. Germline V gene data show CDR1 as SGDLS and CDR2 as YYNGEE. The CDR3 consists of 14 residues. Trimming pared 8 bases from V and 5 bases from J, leaving 17 bases between. The CDR3 loop is CASSGAGFDNEQFF. The CDR3 bases are TGTGCCAGTTCCGGAGCGGGTTTCGACAATGAGCAGTTCTTC.

The chain is built from TRBV2 and TRBJ2-7; tentative D call: TRBD2 (6 bases). V dropped 7 bases and J dropped 4 bases, with 20 bases sitting between them. Germline V gene lookup returns CDR1 SNHLY and CDR2 FYNNEI. The CDR3 consists of 15 residues. CDR3 coding DNA: TGTGCCAGCAAAAGGAGGGGAGTAGTTCTGTACGAGCAGTACTTC. This sequence encodes CASKRRGVVLYEQYF.

The chain uses TRBV5-4 and TRBJ1-2; D is possibly TRBD1 (5 bases). This CDR3 has 15 amino acids. Trimming pared 3 bases from V and 4 bases from J, leaving 16 bases between. Germline lookup yields CDR1 SGHNT and CDR2 YYREEE (reference sequence). CDR3 in DNA: TGTGCCAGCAGCTCCCCCAGGGCCCGCAGCTATGGCTACACCTTC. It codes for CASSSPRARSYGYTF.

Comment on this clone: Germline and junction disagree at one end, which may indicate a read error. V and J are TRBV7-7 and TRBJ2-1; TRBD1 is a possible D gene (5 bases). Germline CDR1 and CDR2: SSHAT and FNYEAQ (reference sequence). This CDR3 is 14 amino acids long. CDR3 loop: CASSLGADYNEQFF. CDR3 in DNA: TGTGCTAGCAGCTTAGGGGCGGATTACAATGAGCAGTTCTTC.

The genes are TRBV27 and TRBJ1-4; D gene uncertain. Germline V gene sequence: CDR1 MNHEY, CDR2 SMNVEV (reference sequence). CDR3 length: 15 residues. Between the trimmed V and J ends, which lost 0 bases and 7 bases, there was a span of 12 bases. This CDR3 reads CASSLSGGPGEKLFF. CDR3 DNA sequence: TGTGCCAGCAGTTTATCCGGCGGGCCTGGTGAAAAACTGTTTTTT.

In DNA form, the CDR3 reads TGTGCCAGCAGTACCGACTTTCCCCGACGGGGAGCGCGGACAGATACGCAGTATTTT. Amino acid sequence: CASSTDFPRRGARTDTQYF. This chain joins TRBV27 and TRBJ2-3; possibly TRBD2 for D (5 bases). V was clipped by 5 bases and J by 3 bases, with 27 bases between them. Germline assignment: CDR1 MNHEY and CDR2 SMNVEV (reference sequence). The CDR3 is 19 amino acids.

V and J are TRBV5-4 and TRBJ1-1, with unresolved D. CDR1 and CDR2 from the germline V gene are SGHNT and YYREEE (reference sequence). The CDR3 spans 14 residues. The ends were cut back, 2 bases at V and 0 bases at J, with 8 bases in the middle. The CDR3 region is CASSLRAMNTEAFF. The CDR3 DNA reads TGTGCCAGCAGCTTACGGGCAATGAACACTGAAGCTTTCTTT.

This clone has just a few counts. This sequence joins TRBV5-4 and TRBJ2-3; 7 nucleotides match TRBD1. The trim removed 0 bases at V and 4 bases at J, leaving 8 bases unmatched. The germline V gene encodes CDR1 SGHNT and CDR2 YYREEE (reference sequence). CDR3 size: 16 residues. The chain's CDR3 is CASSLGAGGYADTQYF. CDR3 DNA sequence: TGTGCCAGCAGCTTGGGGGCAGGGGGTTATGCAGATACGCAGTATTTT.

V is TRBV7-3 and J is TRBJ2-1; 16 positions agree with TRBD2. The germline gives CDR1 SGHTA, CDR2 FQGTGA. Germline trimming cut 5 bases from V and 5 bases from J; bases unmatched to any gene: 12. The CDR3 length is 19 residues. As DNA, the CDR3 is TGTGCCAGCAGCCCTTACGAAGGGACTAGCGGGAGGGCCGACAATGAGCAGTTCTTC. This sequence encodes CASSPYEGTSGRADNEQFF. Variable domain in full (rest from reference TRBV7-3 and TRBJ2-1): GAGVSQTPSNKVTEKGKYVELRCDPISGHTALYWYRQSLGQGPEFLIYFQGTGAADDSGLPNDRFFAVRPEGSVSTLKIQRTERGDSAVYLCASSPYEGTSGRADNEQFFGPGTRLTVL.

This clone has only a few counts. Given a much more abundant clone one base away, this may be a read error. V usage is TRBV7-9 and J usage is TRBJ2-7, with 12 bases lining up with TRBD2. Per the germline V gene, CDR1 is SEHNR and CDR2 is FQNEAQ (reference sequence). CDR3 length: 14 residues. V shed 1 base and J 6 bases; nucleotides not matched to a gene: 1. The chain's CDR3 is CASSLGTSGIEQYF. The CDR3 coding sequence is TGTGCCAGCAGCTTAGGGACTAGCGGGATCGAGCAGTACTTC.

In this sample, this clone turned up a few times. This chain connects TRBV5-5 to TRBJ2-2; D gene unclear. V was cut by 2 bases and J by 3 bases, with 5 bases left in between. Looked up from germline, CDR1 is SGHKS and CDR2 is YYEKEE (reference sequence). The CDR3 covers 13 residues. CDR3 region: CASSFTYTGELFF. Here the CDR3 DNA reads TGTGCCAGCAGCTTCACTTACACCGGGGAGCTGTTTTTT.

This clone has only one observation. V and J are TRBV12-5 and TRBJ1-2, with D maybe TRBD1 (5 bases). With 1 base removed from V and 2 bases from J, the gap between germline ends came to 5 bases. Per the germline V gene, CDR1 is LGHNT and CDR2 is FRNRAP. The CDR3 loop spans 13 amino acids. CDR3 sequence reads: CASGLGQNYGYTF. CDR3 nucleotide sequence: TGTGCTAGTGGTTTGGGACAGAACTATGGCTACACCTTC.

This clone was detected once. This chain connects TRBV5-4 to TRBJ1-2; D is undetermined. The germline V gene has CDR1 SGHNT and CDR2 YYREEE (reference sequence). V was trimmed by 2 bases and J by 7 bases, leaving 9 bases between them. There are 12 residues in the CDR3. CDR3 loop: CASSFWAFGYTF. As DNA, the CDR3 is TGTGCCAGCAGCTTTTGGGCGTTTGGCTACACCTTC. Full variable domain (missing parts from reference TRBV5-4 and TRBJ1-2): ETGVTQSPTHLIKTRGQQVTLRCSSQSGHNTVSWYQQALGQGPQFIFQYYREEENGRGNFPPRFSGLQFPNYSSELNVNALELDDSALYLCASSFWAFGYTFGSGTRLTVV.

The sample holds one count of this clone. The V gene is TRBV27, the J gene TRBJ1-5, with 7 bases lining up with TRBD1. After removal of 7 bases from V and 6 bases from J, the junction contained 9 bases not matched to a gene. From germline, CDR1 is MNHEY and CDR2 SMNVEV (reference sequence). This CDR3 region has 14 residues. The CDR3 DNA is TGTGCCAGCAAGTGGCAGGGGGAGGGTCAGCCCCAGCATTTT. Its translation is CASKWQGEGQPQHF.

The rearrangement links TRBV19 to TRBJ2-7; 7 positions match TRBD2. Germline lookup yields CDR1 LNHDA and CDR2 SQIVND (reference sequence). Trimming at V came to 8 bases and at J to 7 bases, leaving 11 bases not matched to a gene. This CDR3 has 13 amino acids. The CDR3 DNA reads TGTGCCAGTTCCGGACTAGGTAGAGGTGAGCAGTACTTC. Protein product: CASSGLGRGEQYF.

CDR3 loop: CASRSLAGSNTGELFF. The CDR3 bases are TGCGCCAGCAGATCACTAGCGGGGTCGAACACCGGGGAGCTGTTTTTT. The genes are TRBV5-1 and TRBJ2-2; TRBD2 matches at 10 bases. Germline CDR1 reads SGHRS; CDR2 reads YFSETQ. Germline trimming cut 5 bases from V and 0 bases from J; bases unmatched to any gene: 4. This CDR3 region has 16 residues.

This chain joins TRBV10-3 and TRBJ1-5, with a weak D call TRBD1 (6 bases). CDR3 size: 15 residues. V was pared by 0 bases and J by 6 bases, with 12 bases between. CDR1 and CDR2 from the germline V gene are ENHRY and SYGVKD. CDR3 region: CAISESRQGSQPQHF. CDR3 coding DNA: TGTGCCATCAGTGAGTCGAGGCAGGGGAGTCAGCCCCAGCATTTT.

The chain joins TRBV4-2 to TRBJ2-7; the D gene is possibly TRBD1 (6 bases). The V gene lost 3 bases and the J gene lost 2 bases, with 17 bases spanning the gap. This CDR3 spans 16 amino acids. Per germline, CDR1 LGHNA and CDR2 YNFKEQ. The CDR3 is CASSHYPTGYPYEQYF. CDR3 DNA sequence: TGTGCCAGCAGCCATTACCCAACAGGGTACCCCTACGAGCAGTACTTC.

The V and J genes are TRBV7-9 and TRBJ2-1; D unresolved. CDR1 is SEHNR and CDR2 is FQNEAQ in the germline V gene (reference sequence). The CDR3 is 13 residues long. Between the trimmed V and J ends, which lost 4 bases and 7 bases, there was a span of 11 bases. For the CDR3, the DNA is TGTGCCAGCAGCTCGGCAGCATGGAATGAGCAGTTCTTC. Its translation is CASSSAAWNEQFF.

The chain links TRBV7-9 to TRBJ2-2; 7 bases fit TRBD2. The CDR3 extends over 16 amino acids. The V gene end was trimmed by 1 base and the J gene end by 3 bases; junction bases not matched to a gene: 5. From germline, CDR1 is SEHNR and CDR2 FQNEAQ (reference sequence). The CDR3 DNA reads TGTGCCAGCAGCTTAGGGGTAGCGGGCTACACCGGGGAGCTGTTTTTT. Amino acid sequence: CASSLGVAGYTGELFF.